Listed below are T cell receptor beta chains from one sample, sequenced in a study of blood T cell repertoires in COVID-19. Profiling relied on immunoSEQ multiplex PCR, and the TCRdb table lists in-frame clones only, not all of them. The sample lists 310,000 or so clones; about 89% were seen once. The sequenced sample was peripheral blood. The receptors come from a man aged 18 to 35 who had recovered from COVID-19. Both conserved end residues are part of each CDR3. A D gene is named only where the DNA matches it firmly. Size is omitted from some rows. Given values are once, few, many or a class for expanded clones.

clone_size: .; v_call: TRBV19; j_call: TRBJ1-4; d_call: .; cdr3_nt: TGTGCCAGTAGTACTGACAGACATCAATTCGGGCGCGCTAATGAAAAACTGTTTTTT; cdr3_aa: CASSTDRHQFGRANEKLFF
clone_size: once; v_call: TRBV6-2/TRBV6-3; j_call: TRBJ1-5; d_call: .; cdr3_nt: TGTGCCAGCAGTTACTCGGTTGCAGGGGCAATCCAGCCCCAGCATTTT; cdr3_aa: CASSYSVAGAIQPQHF
clone_size: .; v_call: TRBV19; j_call: TRBJ1-2; d_call: .; cdr3_nt: TGTGCCAGTAGTCACACAGGGCCCTACAGCTATGGCTACACCTTC; cdr3_aa: CASSHTGPYSYGYTF
clone_size: .; v_call: TRBV27; j_call: TRBJ2-1; d_call: .; cdr3_nt: TGTGCCAGCAGTCCTACGGGAGTCAATGAGCAGTTCTTC; cdr3_aa: CASSPTGVNEQFF
clone_size: .; v_call: TRBV18; j_call: TRBJ1-2; d_call: .; cdr3_nt: TGTGCCAGCTCCCTCGGGGGGGCAGGTTCGGGAGGCTACACCTTC; cdr3_aa: CASSLGGAGSGGYTF
clone_size: once; v_call: TRBV6-2/TRBV6-3; j_call: TRBJ1-2; d_call: .; cdr3_nt: TGTGCCAGCAGTTCTTTTCCAGGGTTCTACACCTTC; cdr3_aa: CASSSFPGFYTF
clone_size: .; v_call: TRBV18; j_call: TRBJ2-7; d_call: .; cdr3_nt: TGTGCCAGCTCACCATCGTGGGAGAACTCCTACGAGCAGTACTTC; cdr3_aa: CASSPSWENSYEQYF
clone_size: once; v_call: TRBV30; j_call: TRBJ1-2; d_call: TRBD1; cdr3_nt: TGTGCCTGGGGGGGACAGGGGGCTGGTGGCTACACCTTC; cdr3_aa: CAWGGQGAGGYTF
clone_size: .; v_call: TRBV5-4; j_call: TRBJ2-7; d_call: .; cdr3_nt: TGTGCCAGCAGCTTGGTGGACAGTAGCTCCTACGAGCAGTACTTC; cdr3_aa: CASSLVDSSSYEQYF
clone_size: .; v_call: TRBV2; j_call: TRBJ2-3; d_call: .; cdr3_nt: TGTGCCAGCTTGAGCGCAGATACGCAGTATTTT; cdr3_aa: CASLSADTQYF
clone_size: .; v_call: TRBV10-3; j_call: TRBJ1-1; d_call: .; cdr3_nt: TGTGCCATCAGCCAGGGGAAGGAGGTGGTCCGAGCTTTCTTT; cdr3_aa: CAISQGKEVVRAFF
clone_size: .; v_call: TRBV7-8; j_call: TRBJ2-5; d_call: .; cdr3_nt: TGTGCCAGCAGCTTTACAGGGATCGGGGAGACCCAGTACTTC; cdr3_aa: CASSFTGIGETQYF
clone_size: once; v_call: TRBV21-1; j_call: TRBJ2-7; d_call: .; cdr3_nt: TGTGCCAGCAGCCGTCGGGAGCCCCCGGAAGAGCAGTACTTC; cdr3_aa: CASSRREPPEEQYF
clone_size: .; v_call: TRBV5-1; j_call: TRBJ2-7; d_call: .; cdr3_nt: TGCGCCAGCTCCAGGCAGGGCCCCTCCTACGAGCAGTACTTC; cdr3_aa: CASSRQGPSYEQYF
clone_size: .; v_call: TRBV19; j_call: TRBJ1-5; d_call: TRBD1; cdr3_nt: TGTGCCAGTAGGGACCCCGACAGGGGAAGGCAGCCCCAGCATTTT; cdr3_aa: CASRDPDRGRQPQHF
clone_size: .; v_call: TRBV7-6; j_call: TRBJ2-5; d_call: TRBD1; cdr3_nt: TGTGCCAGCAGCTTAGGGCTAGGGGGCGAAAAGACCCAGTACTTC; cdr3_aa: CASSLGLGGEKTQYF
clone_size: .; v_call: TRBV7-8; j_call: TRBJ2-3; d_call: TRBD2; cdr3_nt: TGTGCCAGCAGCTTAGACGGGACTAGCTCTAGCACAGATACGCAGTATTTT; cdr3_aa: CASSLDGTSSSTDTQYF
clone_size: .; v_call: TRBV7-2; j_call: TRBJ1-1; d_call: .; cdr3_nt: TGTGCCAGCAGCTTATTGGGGGGGGGATCGACTGAAGCTTTCTTT; cdr3_aa: CASSLLGGGSTEAFF
clone_size: .; v_call: TRBV5-4; j_call: TRBJ1-2; d_call: TRBD1; cdr3_nt: TGTGCCAGCAGCTTGGCTGGACAGGACTATGGCTACACCTTC; cdr3_aa: CASSLAGQDYGYTF
clone_size: .; v_call: TRBV19; j_call: TRBJ1-1; d_call: .; cdr3_nt: TGTGCCAGTAGTACGGAACTACAGGCATACCTGAACAATGAAGCTTTCTTT; cdr3_aa: CASSTELQAYLNNEAFF
clone_size: .; v_call: TRBV3-1/TRBV3-2; j_call: TRBJ2-7; d_call: .; cdr3_nt: TGTGCCAGCAGCCAAGCGGGCTACGAGCAGTACTTC; cdr3_aa: CASSQAGYEQYF
clone_size: .; v_call: TRBV2; j_call: TRBJ2-1; d_call: TRBD2; cdr3_nt: TGTGCCAGCAGTCTTGAGGGACTAGCGGAGCAGTTCTTC; cdr3_aa: CASSLEGLAEQFF
clone_size: .; v_call: TRBV29-1; j_call: TRBJ2-7; d_call: .; cdr3_nt: TGCAGCGTCCTACAGGGAGGGCTCAGGGAGCAGTACTTC; cdr3_aa: CSVLQGGLREQYF
clone_size: .; v_call: TRBV29-1; j_call: TRBJ1-5; d_call: TRBD1; cdr3_nt: TGCAGCGTTGAAACACGGGACAGTAGCAATCAGCCCCAGCATTTT; cdr3_aa: CSVETRDSSNQPQHF
clone_size: .; v_call: TRBV10-3; j_call: TRBJ1-1; d_call: TRBD1; cdr3_nt: TGTGCCATCAGTGCGGTTCAGGGGGCGAACACTGAAGCTTTCTTT; cdr3_aa: CAISAVQGANTEAFF
clone_size: .; v_call: TRBV7-9; j_call: TRBJ2-6; d_call: .; cdr3_nt: TGTGCCAGCAGCCTACTCCCCGACACCGGCTCTGGGGCCAACGTCCTGACTTTC; cdr3_aa: CASSLLPDTGSGANVLTF
clone_size: .; v_call: TRBV6-5; j_call: TRBJ1-2; d_call: .; cdr3_nt: TGTGCCAGCTTAGGACAGCGCAACTATGGCTACACCTTC; cdr3_aa: CASLGQRNYGYTF
clone_size: .; v_call: TRBV2; j_call: TRBJ2-2; d_call: .; cdr3_nt: TGTGCCAGCAGTCGGGGTCCCTCGGGGGAGCTGTTTTTT; cdr3_aa: CASSRGPSGELFF
clone_size: few; v_call: TRBV5-1; j_call: TRBJ1-2; d_call: TRBD1; cdr3_nt: TGCGCCAGCAGCTTGGGACAGGGTGAAGGCTACACCTTC; cdr3_aa: CASSLGQGEGYTF
clone_size: .; v_call: TRBV7-2; j_call: TRBJ1-2; d_call: .; cdr3_nt: TGTGCCAGCAGCTTAGCCGGACACCCGGGAGGCTATGGCTACACCTTC; cdr3_aa: CASSLAGHPGGYGYTF
clone_size: .; v_call: TRBV18; j_call: TRBJ1-5; d_call: .; cdr3_nt: TGTGCCAGCTCTTCAGCAGGGGTAGATCAGCCCCAGCATTTT; cdr3_aa: CASSSAGVDQPQHF
clone_size: few; v_call: TRBV7-2; j_call: TRBJ1-6; d_call: .; cdr3_nt: TGTGCCAGCAGCCCAGACGGGAATTCACCCCTCCACTTT; cdr3_aa: CASSPDGNSPLHF
clone_size: .; v_call: TRBV5-1; j_call: TRBJ1-1; d_call: .; cdr3_nt: TGCGCCAGCAGCCCCGCCGCGGGGTCGAACACTGAAGCTTTCTTT; cdr3_aa: CASSPAAGSNTEAFF
clone_size: few; v_call: TRBV5-6; j_call: TRBJ2-5; d_call: TRBD2; cdr3_nt: TGTGCCAGCAGCCCACTAGCGGAAGAGACCCAGTACTTC; cdr3_aa: CASSPLAEETQYF
clone_size: .; v_call: TRBV19; j_call: TRBJ2-3; d_call: TRBD2; cdr3_nt: TGTGCCAGTAGTTTAGCGGGGGGGCCGGCAGATACGCAGTATTTT; cdr3_aa: CASSLAGGPADTQYF
clone_size: few; v_call: TRBV6-2/TRBV6-3; j_call: TRBJ2-7; d_call: .; cdr3_nt: TGTGCCAGCAGTTATGGAGGGGCGTCCTACGAGCAGTACTTC; cdr3_aa: CASSYGGASYEQYF
clone_size: few; v_call: TRBV6-5; j_call: TRBJ1-1; d_call: .; cdr3_nt: TGTGCCAGCAGCGCTACGGCGAGGGCCACTGAAGCTTTCTTT; cdr3_aa: CASSATARATEAFF
clone_size: .; v_call: TRBV4-1; j_call: TRBJ2-7; d_call: TRBD1; cdr3_nt: TGCGCCAGCAGCCTCAGAGGGACAGGGGAGACCTACGAGCAGTACTTC; cdr3_aa: CASSLRGTGETYEQYF
clone_size: .; v_call: TRBV6-5; j_call: TRBJ1-2; d_call: TRBD1; cdr3_nt: TGTGCCAGCAGTCCCACAGGGGTAGGCTACACCTTC; cdr3_aa: CASSPTGVGYTF
clone_size: few; v_call: TRBV9; j_call: TRBJ2-3; d_call: .; cdr3_nt: TGTGCCAGCAGCGACCGGGACTCCACAGATACGCAGTATTTT; cdr3_aa: CASSDRDSTDTQYF
clone_size: .; v_call: TRBV7-7; j_call: TRBJ2-2; d_call: TRBD1; cdr3_nt: TGTGCCAGCAGCCAAGGGACAGGAAATGCCGGGGAGCTGTTTTTT; cdr3_aa: CASSQGTGNAGELFF